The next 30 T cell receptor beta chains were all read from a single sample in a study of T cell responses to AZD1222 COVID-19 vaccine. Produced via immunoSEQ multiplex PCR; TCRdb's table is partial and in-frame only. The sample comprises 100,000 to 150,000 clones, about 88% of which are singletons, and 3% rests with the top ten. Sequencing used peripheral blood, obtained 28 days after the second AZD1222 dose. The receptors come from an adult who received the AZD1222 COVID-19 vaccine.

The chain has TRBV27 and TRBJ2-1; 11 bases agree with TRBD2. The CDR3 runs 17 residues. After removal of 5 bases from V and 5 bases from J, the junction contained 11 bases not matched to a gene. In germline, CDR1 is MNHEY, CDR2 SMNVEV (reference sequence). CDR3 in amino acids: CASSPWGASGGHNEQFF. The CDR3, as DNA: TGTGCCAGCAGTCCGTGGGGCGCTAGCGGGGGGCACAATGAGCAGTTCTTC.

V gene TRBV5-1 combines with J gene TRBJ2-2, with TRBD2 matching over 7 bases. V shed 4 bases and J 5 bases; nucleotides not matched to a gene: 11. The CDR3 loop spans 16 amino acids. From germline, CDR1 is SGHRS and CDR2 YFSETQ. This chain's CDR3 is CASSIKGQGGTGELFF. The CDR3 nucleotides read TGCGCCAGCAGCATCAAAGGGCAGGGAGGGACCGGGGAGCTGTTTTTT.

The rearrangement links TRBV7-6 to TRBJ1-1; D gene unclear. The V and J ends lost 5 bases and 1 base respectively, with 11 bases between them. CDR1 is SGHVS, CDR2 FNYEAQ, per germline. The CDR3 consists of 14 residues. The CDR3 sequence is CASSPGVANTEAFF. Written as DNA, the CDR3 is TGTGCCAGCAGCCCCGGGGTTGCGAACACTGAAGCTTTCTTT.

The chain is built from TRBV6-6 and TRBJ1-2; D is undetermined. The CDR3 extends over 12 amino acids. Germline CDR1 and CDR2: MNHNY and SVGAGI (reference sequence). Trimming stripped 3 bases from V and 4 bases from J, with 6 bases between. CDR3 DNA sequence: TGTGCCAGCAGTTATCAGCCCTATGGCTACACCTTC. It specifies CASSYQPYGYTF.

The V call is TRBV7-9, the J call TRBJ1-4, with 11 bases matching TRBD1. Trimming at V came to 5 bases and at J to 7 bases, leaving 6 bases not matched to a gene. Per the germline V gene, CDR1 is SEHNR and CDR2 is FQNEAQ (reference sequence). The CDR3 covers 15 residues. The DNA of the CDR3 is TGTGCCAGCAGCCATACGGGACAGGGGGGTGAAAAACTGTTTTTT. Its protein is CASSHTGQGGEKLFF. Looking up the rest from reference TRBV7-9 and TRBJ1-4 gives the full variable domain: DTGVSQNPRHKITKRGQNVTFRCDPISEHNRLYWYRQTLGQGPEFLTYFQNEAQLEKSRLLSDRFSAERPKGSFSTLEIQRTEQGDSAMYLCASSHTGQGGEKLFFGSGTQLSVL.

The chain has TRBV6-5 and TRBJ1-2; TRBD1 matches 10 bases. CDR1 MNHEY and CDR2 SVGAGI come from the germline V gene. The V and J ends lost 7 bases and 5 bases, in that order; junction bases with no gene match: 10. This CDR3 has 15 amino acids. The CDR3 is CASNLPRTGGYGYTF. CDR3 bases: TGTGCCAGCAACCTACCCCGGACAGGGGGATATGGCTACACCTTC.

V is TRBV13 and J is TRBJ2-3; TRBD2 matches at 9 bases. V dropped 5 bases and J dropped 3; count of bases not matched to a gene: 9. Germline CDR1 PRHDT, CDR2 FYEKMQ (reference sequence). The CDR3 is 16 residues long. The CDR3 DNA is TGTGCCAGCAGCCCCTCCGGGACTAGCAGAACAGATACGCAGTATTTT. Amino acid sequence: CASSPSGTSRTDTQYF. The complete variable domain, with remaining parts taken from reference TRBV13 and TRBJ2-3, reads AAGVIQSPRHLIKEKRETATLKCYPIPRHDTVYWYQQGPGQDPQFLISFYEKMQSDKGSIPDRFSAQQFSDYHSELNMSSLELGDSALYFCASSPSGTSRTDTQYFGPGTRLTVL.

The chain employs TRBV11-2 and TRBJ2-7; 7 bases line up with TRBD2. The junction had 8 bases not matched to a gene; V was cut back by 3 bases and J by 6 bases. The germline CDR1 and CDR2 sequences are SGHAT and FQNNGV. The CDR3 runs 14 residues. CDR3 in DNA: TGTGCCAGCAGCTTCCGGGAGGACCTCGGCGAGCAGTACTTC. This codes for CASSFREDLGEQYF.

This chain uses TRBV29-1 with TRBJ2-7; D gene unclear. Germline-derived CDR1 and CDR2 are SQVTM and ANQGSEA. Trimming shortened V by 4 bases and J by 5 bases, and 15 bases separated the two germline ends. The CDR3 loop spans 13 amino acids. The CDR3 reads CSVVPQNDHEQYF. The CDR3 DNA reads TGCAGCGTTGTACCACAGAATGATCACGAGCAGTACTTC.

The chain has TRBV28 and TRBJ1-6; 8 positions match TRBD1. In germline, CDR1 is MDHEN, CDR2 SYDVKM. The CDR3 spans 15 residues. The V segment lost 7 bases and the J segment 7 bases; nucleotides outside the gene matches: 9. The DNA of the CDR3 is TGTGCCAGCACCCCATCAGGGGGCTGGAATTCACCCCTCCACTTT. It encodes CASTPSGGWNSPLHF.

CDR3 residues: CASSFVPTGALDEQFF. As DNA, the CDR3 is TGTGCCAGCAGCTTTGTGCCGACAGGGGCACTCGATGAGCAGTTCTTC. The chain uses TRBV5-4 and TRBJ2-1; TRBD1 agrees at 8 bases. V trimming: 2 bases; J trimming: 8 bases; junction bases outside the gene matches: 12. This CDR3 is 16 amino acids long. Germline V CDR1 and CDR2: SGHNT, YYREEE (reference sequence).

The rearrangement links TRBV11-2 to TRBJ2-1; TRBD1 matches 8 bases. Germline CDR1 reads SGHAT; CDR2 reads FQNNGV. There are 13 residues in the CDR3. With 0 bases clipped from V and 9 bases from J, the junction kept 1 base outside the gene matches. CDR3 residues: CASSLDRGPEQFF. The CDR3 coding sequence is TGTGCCAGCAGCTTAGACAGGGGGCCTGAGCAGTTCTTC. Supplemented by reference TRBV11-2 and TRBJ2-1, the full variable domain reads EAGVAQSPRYKIIEKRQSVAFWCNPISGHATLYWYQQILGQGPKLLIQFQNNGVVDDSQLPKDRFSAERLKGVDSTLKIQPAKLEDSAVYLCASSLDRGPEQFFGPGTRLTVL.

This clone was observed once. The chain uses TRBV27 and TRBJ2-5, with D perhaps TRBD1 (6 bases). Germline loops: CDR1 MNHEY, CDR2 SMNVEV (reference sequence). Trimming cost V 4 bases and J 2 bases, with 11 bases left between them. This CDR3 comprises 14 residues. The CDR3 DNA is TGTGCCAGCAGTTCCGGGACATTACAAGAGACCCAGTACTTC. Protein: CASSSGTLQETQYF.

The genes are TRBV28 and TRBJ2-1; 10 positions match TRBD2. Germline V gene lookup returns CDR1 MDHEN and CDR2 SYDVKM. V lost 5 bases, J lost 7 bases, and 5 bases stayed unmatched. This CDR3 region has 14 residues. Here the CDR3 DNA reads TGTGCCAGCAGTGAAGCGGGGGGGAATAATGAGCAGTTCTTC. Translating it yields CASSEAGGNNEQFF.

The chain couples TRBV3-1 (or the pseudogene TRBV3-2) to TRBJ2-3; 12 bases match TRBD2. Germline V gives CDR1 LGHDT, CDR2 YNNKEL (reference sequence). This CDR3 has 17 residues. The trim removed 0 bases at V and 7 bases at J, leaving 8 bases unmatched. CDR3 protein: CASSQDSTSGGRNTQYF. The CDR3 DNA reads TGTGCCAGCAGCCAAGATTCTACTAGCGGGGGGCGGAATACGCAGTATTTT.

This CDR3 reads CASSSPGTGYGYTF. The CDR3 nucleotides are TGTGCCAGCAGCTCGCCGGGGACAGGCTATGGCTACACCTTC. J is TRBJ1-2 and V is TRBV28; 8 bases line up with TRBD1. Losses at the gene ends were 6 bases for V and 4 bases for J; bases not matched to a gene: 7. Per the germline V gene, CDR1 is MDHEN and CDR2 is SYDVKM. This CDR3 spans 14 amino acids.

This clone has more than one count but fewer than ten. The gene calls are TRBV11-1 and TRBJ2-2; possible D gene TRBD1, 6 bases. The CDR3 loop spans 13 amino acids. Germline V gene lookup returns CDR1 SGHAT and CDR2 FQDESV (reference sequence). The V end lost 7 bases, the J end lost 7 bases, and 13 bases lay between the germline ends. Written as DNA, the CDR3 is TGTGCCAGCAATTATGGGGGCTACGGGGAGCTGTTTTTT. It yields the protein CASNYGGYGELFF.

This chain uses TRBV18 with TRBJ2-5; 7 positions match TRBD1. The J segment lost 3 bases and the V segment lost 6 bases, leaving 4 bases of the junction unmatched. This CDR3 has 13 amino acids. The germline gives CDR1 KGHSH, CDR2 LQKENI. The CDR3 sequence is CASSLGQKETQYF. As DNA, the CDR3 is TGTGCCAGCTCCCTGGGACAGAAAGAGACCCAGTACTTC.

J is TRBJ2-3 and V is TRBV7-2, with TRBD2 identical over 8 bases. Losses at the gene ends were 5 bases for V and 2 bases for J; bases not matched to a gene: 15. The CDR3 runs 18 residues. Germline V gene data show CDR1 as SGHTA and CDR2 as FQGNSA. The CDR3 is CASSPGIGQRGPTDTQYF. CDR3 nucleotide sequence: TGTGCCAGCAGCCCAGGCATCGGGCAGCGGGGGCCCACAGATACGCAGTATTTT.

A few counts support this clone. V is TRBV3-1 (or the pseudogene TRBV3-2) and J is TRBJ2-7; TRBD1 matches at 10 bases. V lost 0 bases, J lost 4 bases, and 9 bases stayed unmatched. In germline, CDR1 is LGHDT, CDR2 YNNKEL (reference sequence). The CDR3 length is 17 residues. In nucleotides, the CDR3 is TGTGCCAGCAGCCAAGATGGTAGCGGGACAGGGGAATACGAGCAGTACTTC. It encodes CASSQDGSGTGEYEQYF.

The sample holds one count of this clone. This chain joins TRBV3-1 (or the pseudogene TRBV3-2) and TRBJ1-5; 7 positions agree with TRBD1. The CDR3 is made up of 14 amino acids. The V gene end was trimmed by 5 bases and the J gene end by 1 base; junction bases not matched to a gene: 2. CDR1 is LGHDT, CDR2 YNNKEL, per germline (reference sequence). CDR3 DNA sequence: TGTGCCAGCAGCAGGACAGGCAGCAATCAGCCCCAGCATTTT. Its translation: CASSRTGSNQPQHF.

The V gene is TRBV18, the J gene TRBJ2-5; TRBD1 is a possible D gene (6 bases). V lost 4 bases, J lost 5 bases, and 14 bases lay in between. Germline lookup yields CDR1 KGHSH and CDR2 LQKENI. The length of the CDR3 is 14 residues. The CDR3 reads CASSQNRDGETQYF. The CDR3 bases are TGTGCCAGCTCACAAAACAGGGATGGGGAGACCCAGTACTTC. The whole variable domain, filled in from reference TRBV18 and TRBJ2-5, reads NAGVMQNPRHLVRRRGQEARLRCSPMKGHSHVYWYRQLPEEGLKFMVYLQKENIIDESGMPKERFSAEFPKEGPSILRIQQVVRGDSAAYFCASSQNRDGETQYFGPGTRLLVL.

Here the CDR3 reads CASSLAQGSEAFF. The CDR3 region has the DNA TGTGCCAGCAGCTTGGCTCAGGGGTCTGAAGCTTTCTTT. The chain has TRBV5-6 and TRBJ1-1; D might be TRBD1 (6 bases). The CDR3 loop spans 13 amino acids. Trimming cost V 0 bases and J 6 bases, with 9 bases left between them. Germline V gene data show CDR1 as SGHDT and CDR2 as YYEEEE. Combining the CDR3 with reference TRBV5-6 and TRBJ1-1 gives the whole variable domain DAGVTQSPTHLIKTRGQQVTLRCSPKSGHDTVSWYQQALGQGPQFIFQYYEEEERQRGNFPDRFSGHQFPNYSSELNVNALLLGDSALYLCASSLAQGSEAFFGQGTRLTVV.

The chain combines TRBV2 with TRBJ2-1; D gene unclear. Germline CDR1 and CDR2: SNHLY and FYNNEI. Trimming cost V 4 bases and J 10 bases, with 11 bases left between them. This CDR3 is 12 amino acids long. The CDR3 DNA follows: TGTGCCAGCAGTGTTGAGACCCTAGAGCAGTTCTTC. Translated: CASSVETLEQFF.

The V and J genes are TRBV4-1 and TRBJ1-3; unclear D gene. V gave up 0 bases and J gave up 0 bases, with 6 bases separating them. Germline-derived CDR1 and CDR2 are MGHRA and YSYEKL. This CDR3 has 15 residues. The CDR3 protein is CASSQELSSGNTIYF. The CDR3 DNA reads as TGCGCCAGCAGCCAAGAATTAAGCTCTGGAAACACCATATATTTT.

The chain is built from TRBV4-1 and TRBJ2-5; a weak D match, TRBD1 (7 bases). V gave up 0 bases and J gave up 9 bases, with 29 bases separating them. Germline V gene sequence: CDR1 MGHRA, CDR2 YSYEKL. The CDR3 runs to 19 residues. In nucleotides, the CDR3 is TGCGCCAGCAGCCAAGATCGGGCTGGGAGGCAGGGGGGTCGGAGTGCCCAGTACTTC. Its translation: CASSQDRAGRQGGRSAQYF.

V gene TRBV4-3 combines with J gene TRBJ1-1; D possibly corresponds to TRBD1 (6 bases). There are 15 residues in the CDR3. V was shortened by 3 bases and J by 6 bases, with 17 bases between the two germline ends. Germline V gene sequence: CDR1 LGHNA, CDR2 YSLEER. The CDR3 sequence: CASSHIQGRWAEAFF. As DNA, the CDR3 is TGCGCCAGCAGCCATATACAGGGACGATGGGCTGAAGCTTTCTTT.

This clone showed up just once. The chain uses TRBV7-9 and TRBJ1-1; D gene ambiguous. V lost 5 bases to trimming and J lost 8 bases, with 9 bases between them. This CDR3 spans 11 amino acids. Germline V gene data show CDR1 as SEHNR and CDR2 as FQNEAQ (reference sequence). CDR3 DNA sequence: TGTGCCAGCAGCCAGTCGGGGGAAGCTTTCTTT. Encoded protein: CASSQSGEAFF.

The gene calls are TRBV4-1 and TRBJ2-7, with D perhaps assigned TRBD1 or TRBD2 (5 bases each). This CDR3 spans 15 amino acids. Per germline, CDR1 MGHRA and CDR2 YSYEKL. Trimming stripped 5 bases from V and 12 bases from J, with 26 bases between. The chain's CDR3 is CASSIRDQNFGLRYF. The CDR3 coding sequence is TGCGCCAGCAGCATCCGGGACCAGAACTTTGGTCTTCGGTACTTC.

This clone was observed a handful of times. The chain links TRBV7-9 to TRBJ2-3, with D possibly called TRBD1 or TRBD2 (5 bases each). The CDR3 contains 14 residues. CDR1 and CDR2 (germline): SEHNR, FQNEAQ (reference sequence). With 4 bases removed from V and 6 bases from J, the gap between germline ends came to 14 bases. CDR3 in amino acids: CASSSGWGLDTQYF. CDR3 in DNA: TGTGCCAGCAGCTCAGGGTGGGGGTTGGATACGCAGTATTTT.